These T cell receptor beta chains were read from a single sample in a study of blood T cells in healthy people across ages. TCRdb reprocessed the 5' RACE reads via MiXCR and lists one record per CDR3 protein. The table has about 1.4 million distinct CDR3 sequences, around 59% seen once. Material for sequencing was blood. The receptors shown here come from a man aged 18 to 35 in good health. Each CDR3 is given with its conserved first and last residue. D genes are given only for firm matches. Clone size is not always given. Where it is, it says once, few, many or a class for expanded clones.

abundance	v_gene	d_gene	j_gene	CDR3nt	CDR3aa
NA	TRBV20-1	NA	TRBJ1-2	TGCAGTGCTCCCTCGCGGACAAGCTATGGCTACACCTTC	CSAPSRTSYGYTF
NA	TRBV12-3/TRBV12-4	NA	TRBJ2-3	TGTGCCAGCAGTGCGTCCCCACAGGGGAGGGATACGCAGTATTTT	CASSASPQGRDTQYF
few	TRBV6-1	NA	TRBJ1-2	TGTGCCAGCACGGGGTCTAACTATGGCTACACCTTC	CASTGSNYGYTF
NA	TRBV15	NA	TRBJ1-5	TGTGCCACCAGCAGAGTGGGCTTATCAGAGCCCCAGCATTTT	CATSRVGLSEPQHF
many	TRBV27	NA	TRBJ2-7	TGTGCCAGCAGTCCTCCTTCTGGCTCCTACGAGCAGTACTTC	CASSPPSGSYEQYF
NA	TRBV29-1	NA	TRBJ1-1	TGCAGCGTTGAAGATACGAACACTGAAGCTTTCTTT	CSVEDTNTEAFF
NA	TRBV7-9	NA	TRBJ2-6	TGTGCCAGCAGCTTAAGTACGGGAACTGGGGCCAACGTCCTGACTTTC	CASSLSTGTGANVLTF
once	TRBV12-5	NA	TRBJ2-5	TGTGCTAGTGGTTTGGTACCGTGGGGTGAGCAGTACTTC	CASGLVPWGEQYF
NA	TRBV7-2	NA	TRBJ2-5	TGTGCCAGCGGAGCCCGCCGCCAAGAGACCCAGTACTTC	CASGARRQETQYF
NA	TRBV7-2	NA	TRBJ2-5	TGTGCCAGCAGCATGATCGGGGTTGGGGAGACCCAGTACTTC	CASSMIGVGETQYF
NA	TRBV4-3	TRBD1	TRBJ1-5	TGCGCCAGCAGCCAAAGACAGGGATTTCAGCCCCAGCATTTT	CASSQRQGFQPQHF
NA	TRBV25-1	TRBD2	TRBJ2-1	TGTGCCAGCAGTGAACAGACGGGAGGGTCCTACAATGAGCAGTTCTTC	CASSEQTGGSYNEQFF
NA	TRBV6-2/TRBV6-3	NA	TRBJ2-6	TGTGCCAGCAGTTGGCGGGGGCTATATGGGGCCAACGTCCTGACTTTC	CASSWRGLYGANVLTF
NA	TRBV28	TRBD1	TRBJ2-3	TGTGCCAGCAGTCCCGGGACAGGGTTATCAGATACGCAGTATTTT	CASSPGTGLSDTQYF
NA	TRBV11-2	NA	TRBJ1-1	TGTGCCAGCAGCGGAGGGGGTACCGAGGCCCCGATTGTGGCTTTCTTT	CASSGGGTEAPIVAFF
NA	TRBV14	NA	TRBJ1-6	TGTGCCAGCAGCCAAGATCGCCGCTATAATTCACCCCTCCACTTT	CASSQDRRYNSPLHF
few	TRBV6-6	NA	TRBJ2-5	TGTGCCAGCTCAGGGCCAGGGTTAGAGGAGACCCAGTACTTC	CASSGPGLEETQYF
NA	TRBV25-1	NA	TRBJ1-1	TGTGCCAGCAGGGAGACAGGCGTCTACACTGAAGCTTTCTTT	CASRETGVYTEAFF
few	TRBV4-2	TRBD2	TRBJ2-1	TGTGCCAGCAGCCAAGGAGGGCGGGGGGGCGTCGATGAGCAGTTCTTC	CASSQGGRGGVDEQFF
NA	TRBV4-2	NA	TRBJ2-7	TGTGCCAGCAGCCAAGAATTGTACAGAGCAGCCGAGCAGTACTTC	CASSQELYRAAEQYF
NA	TRBV9	TRBD2	TRBJ2-6	TGTGCCAGCAGCGCGACTAGCGGGGGTTGGGCCAACGTCCTGACTTTC	CASSATSGGWANVLTF
NA	TRBV27	NA	TRBJ2-3	TGTGCCAGCAGTGCTAGCTCTAGCACAGATACGCGGTATTTT	CASSASSSTDTRYF
once	TRBV2	NA	TRBJ1-5	TGTGCCAGCAATCCGGGACCGACGCTTATAAATAGCAATCAGCCCCAGCATTTT	CASNPGPTLINSNQPQHF
few	TRBV6-5	NA	TRBJ2-3	TGTGCCAGCATCCTTGGGGTCCAAGGGACAGATACGCAGTATTTT	CASILGVQGTDTQYF
NA	TRBV30	NA	TRBJ2-3	TGTGCCTGGAGTGGTAAGATGGATACGCAGTATTTT	CAWSGKMDTQYF
once	TRBV5-1	NA	TRBJ2-2	TGCGCCAGCAGCGTGACTCTAACCGGGGAGCTGTTTTTT	CASSVTLTGELFF
NA	TRBV7-9	NA	TRBJ1-2	TGTGCCAGCCTAGACACAGGTCGGGGCTATAGCTACACCTTC	CASLDTGRGYSYTF
NA	TRBV15	NA	TRBJ1-5	TGTGCCACCAGCCCCTCCGGTGAGAATCAGCCCCAGCATTTT	CATSPSGENQPQHF
NA	TRBV20-1	NA	TRBJ2-5	TGCAGTGCAAGGGACGTCGGACGAGAGACCCAGTACTTC	CSARDVGRETQYF
few	TRBV10-3	NA	TRBJ2-5	TGTGCCATCAGTGAGAGGGAGTTAGAGACCCAGTACTTC	CAISERELETQYF
NA	TRBV28	NA	TRBJ1-2	TGTGCCAGCAGACCAGGGAACTATGGCTACACCTTC	CASRPGNYGYTF
NA	TRBV20-1	TRBD1	TRBJ2-7	TGCAGTGCCCCAACCCCGGGACAGGGAACCTACGAGCAGTACTTC	CSAPTPGQGTYEQYF
NA	TRBV6-1	TRBD2	TRBJ2-1	TGTGCCAGCAGTGCAGCGGGGGTCGCCTACAATGAGCAGTTCTTC	CASSAAGVAYNEQFF
NA	TRBV7-2	TRBD2	TRBJ2-5	TGTGCCAGCAGCCTTCGGACTAGCGCCTTCCAAGAGACCCAGTACTTC	CASSLRTSAFQETQYF
NA	TRBV6-1	TRBD1	TRBJ2-3	TGTGCCAGCAGTGAAGCCGGGACAGGCTACACAGATACGCAGTATTTT	CASSEAGTGYTDTQYF
NA	TRBV27	TRBD2	TRBJ2-1	TGTGCCAGCGAGGGTGGGGCAGGGAGTAGCGGGAGTGTCTCCTACAATGAGCAGTTCTTC	CASEGGAGSSGSVSYNEQFF
NA	TRBV29-1	NA	TRBJ1-1	TGCAGCGTTGAGGGCGGAATCGGCGCTGAAGCTTTCTTT	CSVEGGIGAEAFF
NA	TRBV12-3/TRBV12-4	TRBD2	TRBJ2-1	TGTGCCAGCAGCCCTACGGGGGGACCCTACAATGAGCAGTTCTTC	CASSPTGGPYNEQFF
NA	TRBV10-2	NA	TRBJ1-5	TGCGCCAGCAGTGAGGCCGGCGGGGGCCGGGATCAGCCCCAGCATTTT	CASSEAGGGRDQPQHF
NA	TRBV7-2	TRBD2	TRBJ2-1	TGTGCCAGCAGCTTCCCGGGACTAGCGGGGGCCTACAATGAGCAGTTCTTC	CASSFPGLAGAYNEQFF